This entry lists 20 T cell receptor beta chains sequenced from one sample in a study of tumor-infiltrating lymphocytes in oesophageal squamous cell carcinoma. Via MiXCR, TCRdb re-called the PCR reads, giving one row per CDR3 protein. The table has roughly 21,000 distinct CDR3 sequences, roughly two fifths seen once; the top ten hold roughly 37%. The specimen was esophageal tumor tissue. The receptors stem from a male donor with esophageal squamous cell carcinoma.

This clonotype was counted ten times or more. The chain carries TRBV2 and TRBJ1-4, with D perhaps TRBD1 (5 bases). V dropped 1 base and J dropped 7 bases, with 10 bases sitting between them. CDR3 length equals 14 residues. The V gene's germline CDR1 is SNHLY and CDR2 FYNNEI. The CDR3 loop reads CASSEEGTGEKLFF. The CDR3 region has the DNA TGTGCCAGCAGTGAAGAAGGGACTGGTGAAAAACTGTTTTTT.

The chain couples TRBV7-4 to TRBJ2-5, with TRBD1 identical over 8 bases. The J call may be incorrect, as the DNA end agrees better with TRBJ1-5. Germline V lookup: CDR1 SGHVT, CDR2 SQSDAQ. The CDR3 extends over 19 amino acids. CDR3 DNA: TGTGCCAGCAGCCCTCCCCGACAGGGGCAACCACTTAGCAATCAGCCCCAGCATTTT. Translated: CASSPPRQGQPLSNQPQHF.

The V call is TRBV5-2, the J call TRBJ2-1; TRBD1 is the table's D call, not checked against the DNA. TRBV5-2 is labeled a pseudogene. This CDR3 has 15 residues. Written as DNA, the CDR3 is TGTGCCAGCAGCAGCCCGGACAGAAACCTACATGAGCAGTTCTTC. Protein product: CASSSPDRNLHEQFF.

This clonotype was seen at least ten times. V and J are TRBV5-1 and TRBJ2-3; unclear D gene. V was clipped by 4 bases and J by 4 bases, with 10 bases between them. Germline values: CDR1 SGHRS, CDR2 YFSETQ. The CDR3 sequence is 13 residues long. DNA for the CDR3: TGCGCCAGCAGCCCGACGTCGGCAGATACGCAGTATTTT. Translation: CASSPTSADTQYF.

This clonotype has only a few counts. This rearrangement joins TRBV4-1 to TRBJ2-7; the D is unclear. Trimming removed 4 bases at V and 0 bases at J, with 10 bases between. The CDR3 length is 14 residues. From germline, CDR1 is MGHRA and CDR2 YSYEKL. The CDR3 region is CASSLGIPSYEQYF. Written as DNA, the CDR3 is TGCGCCAGCAGCCTGGGCATTCCCTCCTACGAGCAGTACTTC.

This clonotype was counted many times. V is TRBV27 and J is TRBJ2-3; D not certain. The CDR3 has 13 residues. Trimming left V 5 bases short and J 4 bases short, with 10 bases between. In germline, CDR1 is MNHEY, CDR2 SMNVEV (reference sequence). The CDR3 here is CASSPPLSDTQYF. The CDR3 DNA is TGTGCCAGCAGTCCGCCCCTGTCAGATACGCAGTATTTT.

This chain uses TRBV5-6 with TRBJ1-4; the D gene is possibly TRBD1 (6 bases). Per germline, CDR1 SGHDT and CDR2 YYEEEE. This CDR3 is built from 15 residues. The V end lost 4 bases, the J end lost 8 bases, and 18 bases lay between the germline ends. CDR3 protein: CASSTNRVQREKLFF. In nucleotides, the CDR3 is TGTGCCAGCAGCACGAACAGGGTCCAGAGGGAAAAACTGTTTTTT.

This clonotype was observed a handful of times. The chain has TRBV10-3 and TRBJ2-1, with TRBD2 identical over 10 bases. The DNA end favors TRBJ2-7, so the J call may be wrong. CDR1 and CDR2 from the germline V gene are ENHRY and SYGVKD. This CDR3 comprises 15 residues. The CDR3 DNA reads TGTGCCATCAGTGAGCCTAGCGGGGGCTACAATGAGCAGTACTTC. As protein: CAISEPSGGYNEQYF.

Sample share makes this clonotype large. This rearrangement joins TRBV7-6 to TRBJ2-1, with TRBD2 as a possible D gene (7 bases). The CDR3 sequence is 17 residues long. Germline V gene data show CDR1 as SGHVS and CDR2 as FNYEAQ. V was pared by 1 base and J by 0 bases, with 13 bases between. CDR3 sequence reads: CASSLGGGGHSYNEQFF. The CDR3 DNA reads TGTGCCAGCAGCTTAGGGGGCGGGGGACACTCCTACAATGAGCAGTTCTTC. Looking up the rest from reference TRBV7-6 and TRBJ2-1 gives the full variable domain: GAGVSQSPRYKVTKRGQDVALRCDPISGHVSLYWYRQALGQGPEFLTYFNYEAQQDKSGLPNDRFSAERPEGSISTLTIQRTEQRDSAMYRCASSLGGGGHSYNEQFFGPGTRLTVL.

V is TRBV11-2 and J is TRBJ2-6; unclear D gene. Trimming left V 4 bases short and J 0 bases short, with 13 bases between. Germline-derived CDR1 and CDR2 are SGHAT and FQNNGV. CDR3 length equals 17 residues. The CDR3 DNA is TGTGCCAGCAGCTCGTACCGACTGAGCTCTGGGGCCAACGTCCTGACTTTC. It yields the protein CASSSYRLSSGANVLTF.

On this clonotype: One base away lies a much larger clone, so this may be a sequencing read error. V is TRBV5-1 and J is TRBJ2-2, with 11 bases matching TRBD2. The length of the CDR3 is 16 residues. In germline, CDR1 is SGHRS, CDR2 YFSETQ. This CDR3 is CTSSLATSGITGELFF. The CDR3 DNA is TGCACCAGCAGCTTGGCGACTAGCGGGATCACCGGGGAGCTGTTTTTT.

The chain is built from TRBV18 and TRBJ2-5, with 9 bases identical to TRBD1. The end of the DNA is better explained by TRBJ2-7, so the J call may be wrong. CDR1 and CDR2 (germline): KGHSH, LQKENI. This CDR3 contains 12 residues. The DNA of the CDR3 is TGTGCCAGCTCGGGACAGGGAAACGAGCAGTACTTC. Encoded protein: CASSGQGNEQYF.

In its sample, this clonotype was seen many times. CDR3 nucleotide sequence: TGTGCCAGCAGCTTGAGCTGGGGGGAGGGGTACCAGCCCCAGCATTTT. Translated: CASSLSWGEGYQPQHF. The chain joins TRBV5-5 to TRBJ1-5, with a weak D call TRBD1 (5 bases). The CDR3 runs to 16 residues. V dropped 1 base and J dropped 7 bases, with 18 bases sitting between them. CDR1 and CDR2 from the germline V gene are SGHKS and YYEKEE (reference sequence).

This clonotype was recorded at least ten times. This chain links TRBV10-3 with TRBJ2-3; TRBD2 matches 13 bases. The CDR3 totals 16 residues. Germline-derived CDR1 and CDR2 are ENHRY and SYGVKD. The V segment lost 6 bases and the J segment 3 bases; nucleotides outside the gene matches: 6. Here the CDR3 DNA reads TGTGCCATCAGCGTGGGACTAGCGGGGTTAACAGATACGCAGTATTTT. Encoded protein: CAISVGLAGLTDTQYF.

Comments on this clonotype: Since the CDR3 does not end with the conserved phenylalanine or tryptophan, this likely comes from a read error. Because the CDR3's place on the DNA is in doubt, the DNA is left out and the CDR3 is given as listed by TCRdb. J is TRBJ2-6 and V is TRBV6-5; the table's D call of TRBD2 was not tested on the DNA. Counting both end residues, the CDR3 totals 17 amino acids. Germline assignment: CDR1 MNHEY and CDR2 SVGAGI. The CDR3 sequence is CASSVGAGGQETQYFGA.

The J gene is TRBJ2-6, the V gene TRBV7-3, with D possibly matching TRBD1 (6 bases). This CDR3 contains 15 residues. V shed 8 bases and J shed 1 base, with 12 bases lying between them. Per the germline V gene, CDR1 is SGHTA and CDR2 is FQGTGA. CDR3 sequence: CASGLGASGANVLTF. DNA for the CDR3: TGTGCCAGCGGGCTGGGGGCTTCTGGGGCCAACGTCCTGACTTTC.

With regard to this clonotype: Lacking the conserved final phenylalanine or tryptophan, this CDR3 likely reflects a read error. The limits of the CDR3 on the DNA are not certain, so only TCRdb's listed CDR3 is given. The CDR3: CASSLQGHHYGYTFGS. This chain connects TRBV5-1 to TRBJ2-7; TRBD1, the table's D call, was not compared with the DNA. Germline V gene data show CDR1 as SGHRS and CDR2 as YFSETQ. The CDR3 is 16 residues long, ends included.

This clonotype came up many times. The rearrangement links TRBV12-3 or TRBV12-4 to TRBJ2-3; TRBD1 matches 9 bases. The CDR3 consists of 15 residues. Trimming took 3 bases from V and 2 from J; bases not matched to a gene: 3. The CDR3 sequence is CASSFGTGFTDTQYF. The CDR3 nucleotides read TGTGCCAGCAGTTTTGGGACAGGGTTCACAGATACGCAGTATTTT.

This clonotype was observed a few times. The rearrangement links TRBV9 to TRBJ2-2, with D hard to call. CDR3 size: 13 residues. CDR1 is SGDLS and CDR2 is YYNGEE in the germline V gene. The V end lost 4 bases, the J end lost 5 bases, and 9 bases lay between the germline ends. The CDR3 region is CASSPDITGELFF. Written as DNA, the CDR3 is TGTGCCAGCAGCCCTGACATTACCGGGGAGCTGTTTTTT.

This clonotype was seen more than once but under ten times. The rearrangement uses TRBV2 and TRBJ2-7; D might be TRBD1 or TRBD2, each matching 6 bases. Trimming removed 6 bases at V and 3 bases at J, with 12 bases between. The germline V gene has CDR1 SNHLY and CDR2 FYNNEI. This CDR3 has 13 amino acids. Written as DNA, the CDR3 is TGTGCCAGCAGGACCGAGGGGGGCTACGAGCAGTACTTC. This sequence encodes CASRTEGGYEQYF.